The next 20 T cell receptor beta chains were all read from a single sample in a study of PD-1 blockade in classical Hodgkin lymphoma (dated by TCRdb to about 2020). The time point label for this specimen denotes: cycle 1 day 1 (C1D1), immediately before nivolumab initiation. Every trial patient had relapsed after autologous stem cell transplantation, and cohorts A, B and C differed in prior brentuximab vedotin exposure. CD8+ T cells were purified from thawed PBMCs by magnetic negative selection with a Miltenyi CD8+ T cell isolation kit. Libraries were built with the immunoSEQ multiplex PCR assay. TCRdb holds this immuneACCESS table with in-frame rearrangements only. Some clones are missing; in checked studies, unresolved V genes explain under half, and the rest has no known cause. This sample gives 10,000 to 15,000 clones in total; more than 65% of them show up just once. The ten largest clones represent around a quarter of the sample.

Sequenced material: CD8+ T cells from blood, taken at baseline. Receptors were obtained from a human donor with classical Hodgkin lymphoma.

The V and J genes are TRBV7-6 and TRBJ1-2; D gene uncertain. From germline, CDR1 is SGHVS and CDR2 FNYEAQ. The CDR3 has 14 residues. V was clipped by 5 bases and J by 1 base, with 11 bases between them. The CDR3 spells CASSPRGSNYGYTF. The CDR3 DNA is TGTGCCAGCAGCCCCCGCGGGAGTAACTATGGCTACACCTTC.

The rearrangement uses TRBV25-1 and TRBJ1-2; the D gene is possibly TRBD1 (6 bases). This CDR3 has 17 residues. The V end was cut by 3 bases, the J end by 3 bases, with 20 bases between. Germline V lookup: CDR1 MGHDK, CDR2 SYGVNS. Written as DNA, the CDR3 is TGTGCCAGCAGTGACCCCGCGGCCGGGGGCTTGGACTATGGCTACACCTTC. It codes for CASSDPAAGGLDYGYTF.

The chain employs TRBV29-1 and TRBJ2-3, with a weak D call TRBD1 (6 bases). Germline V gene lookup returns CDR1 SQVTM and CDR2 ANQGSEA. Trimming removed 7 bases from V and 2 bases from J, with 10 bases in between. CDR3 size: 12 residues. The CDR3 spells CSAVGATDTQYF. CDR3 nucleotide sequence: TGCAGCGCGGTGGGGGCCACAGATACGCAGTATTTT.

A few counts support this clone. The J gene is TRBJ1-1, the V gene TRBV6-1; 8 nucleotides align to TRBD1. J gave up 5 bases and V 4 bases, and 12 bases lay outside the gene matches. From germline, CDR1 is MNHNS and CDR2 SASEGT. This CDR3 region has 16 residues. The CDR3 DNA reads TGTGCCAGCAGTGGGGGGGCGACAGGGGATGGGACTGAAGCTTTCTTT. Translating gives CASSGGATGDGTEAFF.

V gene TRBV21-1 combines with J gene TRBJ1-1; the listed D gene, TRBD1, was not tested against the DNA. TRBV21-1 is labeled a pseudogene. The CDR3 spans 16 residues. The CDR3 here is CASSKGGPNMNTEAFF. The CDR3 coding sequence is TGTGCCAGCAGCAAAGGGGGGCCCAATATGAACACTGAAGCTTTCTTT.

The chain recombines TRBV10-2 with TRBJ1-1; D not certain. V was shortened by 7 bases and J by 10 bases, with 19 bases between the two germline ends. The V gene's germline CDR1 is WSHSY and CDR2 SAAADI. CDR3 size: 13 residues. Here the CDR3 reads CASIPIEGSGAFF. The CDR3 DNA is TGCGCCAGCATTCCGATCGAGGGATCAGGAGCTTTCTTT.

In its sample, this clone was seen once. The chain joins TRBV6-5 to TRBJ1-4, with D possibly matching TRBD1 (5 bases). The germline gives CDR1 MNHEY, CDR2 SVGAGI. V lost 4 bases, J lost 0 bases, and 6 bases lay in between. The CDR3 has 14 amino acids. In DNA, the CDR3 is TGTGCCAGCAGTTTGGGGGCAACTAATGAAAAACTGTTTTTT. Translating it yields CASSLGATNEKLFF.

The CDR3 region is CARLPGQGNNEQFF. CDR3 in DNA: TGTGCTAGACTACCGGGACAGGGAAACAATGAGCAGTTCTTC. The chain couples TRBV12-5 to TRBJ2-1; the match to TRBD1 covers 9 bases. V dropped 9 bases and J dropped 5; count of bases not matched to a gene: 8. CDR3 length equals 14 residues. The germline CDR1 and CDR2 sequences are LGHNT and FRNRAP. Full variable domain (missing parts from reference TRBV12-5 and TRBJ2-1): DARVTQTPRHKVTEMGQEVTMRCQPILGHNTVFWYRQTMMQGLELLAYFRNRAPLDDSGMPKDRFSAEMPDATLATLKIQPSEPRDSAVYFCARLPGQGNNEQFFGPGTRLTVL.

The rearrangement uses TRBV7-9 and TRBJ2-3; D is uncertain. There are 11 residues in the CDR3. Germline values: CDR1 SEHNR, CDR2 FQNEAQ (reference sequence). Trimming stripped 5 bases from V and 4 bases from J, with 4 bases between. CDR3 bases: TGTGCCAGCAGCCCCCCAGATACGCAGTATTTT. Translation: CASSPPDTQYF.

V gene TRBV7-8 combines with J gene TRBJ1-6; possible D gene TRBD1, 6 bases. V lost 1 base and J lost 0, with 7 bases in between. The germline V gene encodes CDR1 SGHVS and CDR2 FQNEAQ. The CDR3 extends over 16 amino acids. The DNA of the CDR3 is TGTGCCAGCAGCTTAGAGGGGGGCTCCTATAATTCACCCCTCCACTTT. This sequence encodes CASSLEGGSYNSPLHF.

J is TRBJ2-7 and V is TRBV4-1; TRBD1 agrees at 7 bases. Germline CDR1 and CDR2: MGHRA and YSYEKL. V lost 3 bases to trimming and J lost 5 bases; unmatched junction nucleotides: 4. The CDR3 contains 13 residues. The CDR3 sequence: CASSQTGFNEQYF. The CDR3 region has the DNA TGCGCCAGCAGCCAGACAGGGTTCAACGAGCAGTACTTC.

This chain connects TRBV27 to TRBJ1-2, with D possibly matching TRBD1 (6 bases). This CDR3 is 13 amino acids long. Per the germline V gene, CDR1 is MNHEY and CDR2 is SMNVEV (reference sequence). Trimming removed 6 bases at V and 3 bases at J, with 11 bases between. In DNA, the CDR3 is TGTGCCAGCAGCGTAGGGGGTGACTATGGCTACACCTTC. Its translation is CASSVGGDYGYTF.

This clone has a handful of counts. CDR3 nucleotides: TGTGCCAGCAGGAGATATAATGAGCAGTTCTTC. Protein: CASRRYNEQFF. This chain connects TRBV2 to TRBJ2-1; D gene unclear. This CDR3 spans 11 amino acids. Trimming took off 6 bases at V and 7 bases at J, with 7 bases between the two ends. Germline CDR1 reads SNHLY; CDR2 reads FYNNEI.

This clone came up a few times. This rearrangement joins TRBV2 to TRBJ2-7, with D uncertain. Trimming pared 8 bases from V and 2 bases from J, leaving 13 bases between. This CDR3 has 13 residues. CDR1 and CDR2 from the germline V gene are SNHLY and FYNNEI. The CDR3 DNA reads as TGTGCCAGCCGCCCGGGTGGTACCTACGAGCAGTACTTC. This encodes CASRPGGTYEQYF.

The V gene is TRBV25-1, the J gene TRBJ2-7; 11 bases are a match to TRBD1. CDR1 is MGHDK and CDR2 is SYGVNS in the germline V gene. With 3 bases clipped from V and 3 bases from J, the junction kept 4 bases outside the gene matches. The length of the CDR3 is 15 residues. The CDR3 nucleotides are TGTGCCAGCAGTGACGGCGGGACAGGGGGCTACGAGCAGTACTTC. It specifies CASSDGGTGGYEQYF.

The rearrangement uses TRBV2 and TRBJ2-2; TRBD1 agrees at 9 bases. The germline CDR1 and CDR2 sequences are SNHLY and FYNNEI. Unmatched junction bases numbered 10, after V lost 4 bases and J lost 7 bases. The CDR3 totals 16 residues. CDR3 in DNA: TGTGCCAGCAGTGTAAGAGACAGGGGGGTCCTCGGGGAGCTGTTTTTT. Residues: CASSVRDRGVLGELFF.

The chain carries TRBV4-3 and TRBJ1-2, with 12 positions matching TRBD1. This CDR3 has 15 residues. V lost 4 bases to trimming and J lost 6 bases; unmatched junction nucleotides: 6. Looked up from germline, CDR1 is LGHNA and CDR2 is YSLEER. CDR3 DNA: TGCGCCAGCAGCCCTGGGACAGGGGGCGGTCATGGCTACACCTTC. This gives the protein CASSPGTGGGHGYTF.

This chain joins TRBV5-1 and TRBJ2-1; tentatively, D is TRBD2 (7 bases). Per germline, CDR1 SGHRS and CDR2 YFSETQ. The ends were cut back, 0 bases at V and 16 bases at J, with 14 bases in the middle. CDR3 size: 12 residues. CDR3 sequence reads: CASSLAGGLRFF. CDR3 nucleotide sequence: TGCGCCAGCAGCTTGGCCGGGGGGCTGCGCTTCTTC.

CDR3 coding DNA: TGTGCCAGCAGCTTTCTGGACAGGGATGGAAACACCATATATTTT. This translates into CASSFLDRDGNTIYF. The V call is TRBV5-4, the J call TRBJ1-3, with TRBD1 matching over 8 bases. This CDR3 has 15 amino acids. V was clipped by 2 bases and J by 3 bases; unmatched bases: 4. CDR1 SGHNT and CDR2 YYREEE come from the germline V gene (reference sequence). The whole variable domain, remainder taken from reference TRBV5-4 and TRBJ1-3, is ETGVTQSPTHLIKTRGQQVTLRCSSQSGHNTVSWYQQALGQGPQFIFQYYREEENGRGNFPPRFSGLQFPNYSSELNVNALELDDSALYLCASSFLDRDGNTIYFGEGSWLTVV.

This rearrangement joins TRBV4-2 to TRBJ2-6, with a possible D match to TRBD1 (5 bases). The CDR3 has 16 residues. Germline V lookup: CDR1 LGHNA, CDR2 YNFKEQ. V lost 2 bases, J lost 0 bases, and 8 bases lay in between. In nucleotides, the CDR3 is TGTGCCAGCAGCCAAAACAGGCACTCTGGGGCCAACGTCCTGACTTTC. Amino acid sequence: CASSQNRHSGANVLTF.